This record concerns one TCR beta chain sequence. The junction had 8 bases not matched to a gene; V was cut back by 6 bases and J by 0 bases. CDR1 and CDR2 (germline): SQVTM, ANQGSEA. This CDR3 is built from 17 residues. The record originates from a study of blood T cell repertoires in COVID-19. Study background: The samples span acute and convalescent COVID-19 from the United States, Italy and Spain. PBMCs, B-cell-depleted T cells, or T cells were the source of the cDNA or gDNA that made up the material.

Under the authors' procedure: Scientists estimated how many nucleated cells there were by amplifying reference gene primers. Clones were read by immunoSEQ multiplex PCR, and TCRdb kept only the in-frame ones, dropping some. V, J and clone size are those of that table, while D and trimming were read from the DNA. The data show 350,000 to 450,000 clones, around 84% seen once. The receptor comes from a human donor in a cohort sampled during active COVID-19. This chain uses TRBV29-1 with TRBJ2-3; TRBD2 matches at 14 bases. The source material was peripheral blood. The CDR3 loop is CSVKTSGRAGSTDTQYF. The CDR3 DNA reads TGCAGCGTCAAGACTAGCGGGAGGGCCGGGAGCACAGATACGCAGTATTTT.